This entry features one TCR beta chain sequence. Cohort 3 recovery required two negative PCRs, clearance, or symptom resolution. Original analysis: Cell counts per sample came from amplifying reference gene primers. Method: immunoSEQ multiplex PCR; TCRdb's copy keeps in-frame clones and lacks some. D and trimming come from the DNA, and the V and J calls and clone size come from that table. The repertoire consists of roughly 250,000 clones, with 75% to 95% occurring once and the leading ten covering 1.9%. This record belongs to a study of blood T cell repertoires in COVID-19. Study information: The study drew acute and convalescent COVID-19 samples from the United States, Italy and Spain.

In germline, CDR1 is SGHNT, CDR2 YENEEA. V gave up 1 base and J gave up 7 bases; unmatched junction bases: 8. The CDR3 extends over 16 amino acids. The chain couples TRBV11-3 to TRBJ1-4; 8 nucleotides match TRBD1. This sequence originates from a woman aged 18-30 years who had recovered from COVID-19. Sequences were obtained from PBMCs or T cells enriched from blood (not recorded which). CDR3 in DNA: TGTGCCAGCAGCTTAGGACAGGGGAGTTCAAGTGAAAAACTGTTTTTT. Protein: CASSLGQGSSSEKLFF.